This is a list of T cell receptor beta chains from one sample in a study of cytomegalovirus exposure and HLA in healthy donors. Generated by immunoSEQ multiplex PCR, the TCRdb table keeps only in-frame clones and is missing some. In the table there are under 200,000 clones, about 96% of which are singletons. What was sequenced was PBMCs. These receptors were obtained from a woman younger than 30 in good health and CMV-seronegative. The CDR3 runs from the conserved cysteine through the conserved F or W. The D gene is left open where the match is weak. Only some rows state a clone size, as once, few, many or a class for expanded clones.

length,V,J,size,D,DNA,CDR3
15,TRBV5-1,TRBJ2-3,NA,TRBD2,TGCGCCAGCAGCTTCAGCGGGGGGGTAACAGATACGCAGTATTTT,CASSFSGGVTDTQYF
14,TRBV29-1,TRBJ1-5,NA,TRBD1,TGCAGCGTCGTAATCCAGGGGGGCAATCAGCCCCAGCATTTT,CSVVIQGGNQPQHF
15,TRBV6-4,TRBJ1-6,NA,TRBD1,TGTACCAGCAGTGACTCGGGACAGCGGAATTCACCCCTCCACTTT,CTSSDSGQRNSPLHF
16,TRBV4-2,TRBJ2-5,NA,TRBD1,TGTGCCAGCAGCAAATTGACATCAGGGGGCCAAGAGACCCAGTACTTC,CASSKLTSGGQETQYF
15,TRBV27,TRBJ2-3,once,NA,TGTGCCAGCAGTTTAACCCGACTAGTCGCAGATACGCAGTATTTT,CASSLTRLVADTQYF
13,TRBV7-6,TRBJ1-2,NA,TRBD1,TGTGCCAGCAGCTTATGGACAGGGGACGGCTACACCTTC,CASSLWTGDGYTF
15,TRBV5-6,TRBJ2-1,NA,TRBD2,TGTGCCAGCAGCTTGCTTGCGGGGGGGCCGGTTGAGCAGTTCTTC,CASSLLAGGPVEQFF
15,TRBV21-1,TRBJ2-7,NA,NA,TGTGCCAGCAGCAGTTTCGGACAGGGGTTGTACGAGCAGTACTTC,CASSSFGQGLYEQYF
15,TRBV6-5,TRBJ1-1,NA,NA,TGTGCCAGCAGTTATAATCGACAGATGAACACTGAAGCTTTCTTT,CASSYNRQMNTEAFF
14,TRBV9,TRBJ2-5,NA,TRBD2,TGTGCCAGCAGCGTAAAGGCTAGCGGAGAGACCCAGTACTTC,CASSVKASGETQYF
15,TRBV19,TRBJ2-1,NA,NA,TGTGCCAGTAGTATCAGTGATAGCATCTACAATGAGCAGTTCTTC,CASSISDSIYNEQFF
15,TRBV4-3,TRBJ1-2,NA,TRBD1,TGCGCCAGCAGCCAAGGAAAGGGGGCACGGGGTGGCTACACCTTC,CASSQGKGARGGYTF
12,TRBV5-1,TRBJ2-3,NA,NA,TGCGCCAGCAGCTATGAGTCCTATACGCAGTATTTT,CASSYESYTQYF
15,TRBV9,TRBJ2-5,NA,TRBD1,TGTGCCAGCAGCGTAGGGGCAGGGGGTGGAGAGACCCAGTACTTC,CASSVGAGGGETQYF
14,TRBV11-2,TRBJ2-7,NA,NA,TGTGCCAGCAGCTTAACAGGACTAACCTACGAGCAGTACTTC,CASSLTGLTYEQYF
15,TRBV4-2,TRBJ2-5,NA,NA,TGTGCCAGCAGCCAAGCTGACAGGTCCCAAGAGACCCAGTACTTC,CASSQADRSQETQYF
16,TRBV5-1,TRBJ2-7,NA,TRBD1,TGCGCCAGCAGCTTGGGACAGGGTGGCCTCCGGTACGAGCAGTACTTC,CASSLGQGGLRYEQYF
12,TRBV18,TRBJ2-5,NA,NA,TGTGCCAGCTCCTCGTACCAAGAGACCCAGTACTTC,CASSSYQETQYF
15,TRBV9,TRBJ2-1,NA,NA,TGTGCCAGCAGCGTAGAAGGGGGGGACTACAATGAGCAGTTCTTC,CASSVEGGDYNEQFF
14,TRBV7-9,TRBJ1-3,NA,NA,TGTGCCAGCAGCCGAGAGAGCTCTGGAAACACCATATATTTT,CASSRESSGNTIYF
16,TRBV7-9,TRBJ2-4,NA,NA,TGTGCCAGCAGCACGACCCGGGACTGGGCCAAAAACATTCAGTACTTC,CASSTTRDWAKNIQYF
14,TRBV7-2,TRBJ2-1,NA,NA,TGTGCCAGCAGCTTAGCATCGAGGAGAGTCGAGCAGTTCTTC,CASSLASRRVEQFF
16,TRBV27,TRBJ1-6,NA,TRBD1,TGTGCCAGCAGTTCAAGGACAGGGGGCTTGAGCTCACCCCTCCACTTT,CASSSRTGGLSSPLHF
13,TRBV2,TRBJ2-7,once,NA,TGTGCCGGATTGACAGACGTCTCCTACGAGCAGTACTTC,CAGLTDVSYEQYF
13,TRBV7-9,TRBJ1-2,NA,NA,TGTGCCAGCAGCCGAGCGTCGGCGGATGGCTACACCTTC,CASSRASADGYTF
13,TRBV2,TRBJ2-1,NA,NA,TGTGCCAGCAGTACTGGACAGTACAATGAGCAGTTCTTC,CASSTGQYNEQFF
15,TRBV5-1,TRBJ2-3,NA,NA,TGCGCCAGCAGGAGAAGGGGTATCTGCACAGATACGCAGTATTTT,CASRRRGICTDTQYF
15,TRBV6-5,TRBJ1-2,NA,NA,TGTGCCAGCAGCCTGGGGGCAGGGAAGGTCGATGGCTACACCTTC,CASSLGAGKVDGYTF